Shown below are 4 T cell receptor beta chains from a single sample sequenced in a study of T cell responses to AZD1222 COVID-19 vaccine. Clones were read by immunoSEQ multiplex PCR, and TCRdb kept only the in-frame ones, dropping some. The profile shows approximately 90,000 clones, around 90% of them singletons. The material was peripheral blood, obtained on day 0 of AZD1222 vaccination. These receptors were collected from an adult in good health.

V and J are TRBV19 and TRBJ1-5, with 8 bases fitting TRBD1. CDR3 length: 15 residues. J was trimmed by 2 bases and V by 2 bases; bases with no gene match: 2. Per the germline V gene, CDR1 is LNHDA and CDR2 is SQIVND (reference sequence). The CDR3 DNA sequence: TGTGCCAGTAGTATACCGACAGGGGGCAATCAGCCCCAGCATTTT. Its protein product is CASSIPTGGNQPQHF.

V is TRBV11-2 and J is TRBJ2-2; 11 bases fit TRBD1. The CDR3 is 16 residues long. CDR1 and CDR2 from the germline V gene are SGHAT and FQNNGV. Trimming removed 5 bases from V and 7 bases from J; junction bases left unmatched: 9. The CDR3 DNA reads as TGTGCCAGCAGCATAGCGGGACAGGGGGTAGTCGGGGAGCTGTTTTTT. Amino acid sequence: CASSIAGQGVVGELFF.

The CDR3: CSVEVDRNYGYTF. DNA for the CDR3: TGCAGCGTTGAAGTCGACAGGAACTATGGCTACACCTTC. V usage is TRBV29-1 and J usage is TRBJ1-2; D may be TRBD1 (6 bases). Trimming took off 1 base at V and 2 bases at J, with 8 bases between the two ends. Germline V CDR1 and CDR2: SQVTM, ANQGSEA. The CDR3 runs 13 residues.

The gene calls are TRBV18 and TRBJ2-5; tentatively, D is TRBD1 (6 bases). From germline, CDR1 is KGHSH and CDR2 LQKENI. The CDR3 contains 15 residues. V was pared by 4 bases and J by 3 bases, with 15 bases between. The CDR3 DNA reads TGTGCCAGCTCACAGGAACAAGGACAGAAAGAGACCCAGTACTTC. Its protein is CASSQEQGQKETQYF. Full variable domain (rest looked up from reference TRBV18 and TRBJ2-5): NAGVMQNPRHLVRRRGQEARLRCSPMKGHSHVYWYRQLPEEGLKFMVYLQKENIIDESGMPKERFSAEFPKEGPSILRIQQVVRGDSAAYFCASSQEQGQKETQYFGPGTRLLVL.